The T cell receptor (beta chain) described here comes from a study of tumor-infiltrating lymphocytes in primary liver carcinoma. The roughly 19-33 mg bulk tissue piece was not sorted before simultaneous RNA and DNA extraction. TCR beta cDNA came from 400 to 500 ng total RNA, primed with a constant-region primer. Construction of TCR beta libraries relied on three successive nested multiplex PCR rounds employing slightly modified ARM-PCR. Primers for the first two PCR rounds were TRBV1-TRBV30 forward primers and a C-beta reverse primer (approximately 10 cycles per round). TCRdb itself ran the multiplex PCR reads through MiXCR, one entry per CDR3 protein. Here the sample spans about 190,000 distinct CDR3 sequences, 70% to 90% being singletons. With regard to this clonotype: A much larger clonotype is one base distant, so this may be a read error.

The CDR3 runs to 13 residues. Germline V CDR1 and CDR2: MDHEN, SYDVKM. The germline V and J ends were trimmed by 6 bases and 10 bases, with 16 bases remaining between them. The sequencing input was tumor tissue from primary liver carcinoma. This rearrangement joins TRBV28 to TRBJ2-1; perhaps D is TRBD1 or TRBD2 (5 bases each). This receptor was obtained from a man aged 35-49 years with primary liver carcinoma and hepatitis B virus infection. This CDR3 reads CASRWGSSYEQFF. The DNA of the CDR3 is TGTGCCAGCAGATGGGGGTCCTCCTACGAGCAGTTCTTC. Full variable domain (missing parts from reference TRBV28 and TRBJ2-1): DVKVTQSSRYLVKRTGEKVFLECVQDMDHENMFWYRQDPGLGLRLIYFSYDVKMKEKGDIPEGYSVSREKKERFSLILESASTNQTSMYLCASRWGSSYEQFFGPGTRLTVL.